The 18 T cell receptor beta chains below all came from one sample that was sequenced in a study of CD4 T cells in relation to SARS-CoV-2 and coronaviruses. The data were produced by immunoSEQ multiplex PCR, yet TCRdb's version contains in-frame clones alone and is incomplete. This sample has roughly 36,000 clones, with over 75% found just once. The source material was memory CD4+ T cells from PBMCs. The receptors were gathered from an adult with COVID-19.

The chain uses TRBV10-3 and TRBJ2-1, with a tentative D call TRBD2 (5 bases). Per germline, CDR1 ENHRY and CDR2 SYGVKD. V was clipped by 4 bases and J by 5 bases, with 9 bases between them. This CDR3 contains 13 residues. The CDR3 nucleotides are TGTGCCATCAGTGGACACGGGGACAATGAGCAGTTCTTC. Translating it yields CAISGHGDNEQFF.

This rearrangement joins TRBV28 to TRBJ1-4, with D maybe TRBD1 (5 bases). Germline V CDR1 and CDR2: MDHEN, SYDVKM. V lost 10 bases and J 8 bases, leaving 14 bases between the germline ends. This CDR3 spans 12 amino acids. The CDR3 here is CATVESGEKLFF. Written as DNA, the CDR3 is TGTGCCACGGTAGAATCAGGGGAAAAACTGTTTTTT.

This chain joins TRBV9 and TRBJ2-2, with 9 bases identical to TRBD2. The CDR3 is made up of 16 amino acids. The V segment lost 1 base and the J segment 4 bases; nucleotides outside the gene matches: 5. The germline V gene has CDR1 SGDLS and CDR2 YYNGEE. DNA of the CDR3: TGTGCCAGCAGCGTAACGGCTAGCGGGGCCACCGGGGAGCTGTTTTTT. Its protein is CASSVTASGATGELFF. Filled out from reference TRBV9 and TRBJ2-2, the complete variable domain reads DSGVTQTPKHLITATGQRVTLRCSPRSGDLSVYWYQQSLDQGLQFLIQYYNGEERAKGNILERFSAQQFPDLHSELNLSSLELGDSALYFCASSVTASGATGELFFGEGSRLTVL.

This clone was detected once. This chain uses TRBV18 with TRBJ2-5; 8 bases map to TRBD1. V gave up 6 bases and J gave up 5 bases; unmatched junction bases: 5. This CDR3 is 13 amino acids long. Looked up from germline, CDR1 is KGHSH and CDR2 is LQKENI. CDR3 in amino acids: CASSGQGAETQYF. The CDR3 DNA sequence: TGTGCCAGCTCCGGACAGGGTGCGGAGACCCAGTACTTC.

J is TRBJ2-1 and V is TRBV28; TRBD1 matches at 7 bases. CDR1 MDHEN and CDR2 SYDVKM come from the germline V gene. V gave up 3 bases and J gave up 6 bases; unmatched junction bases: 2. CDR3 length equals 13 residues. The CDR3 spells CASSFPGGNEQFF. DNA of the CDR3: TGTGCCAGCAGTTTCCCAGGGGGCAATGAGCAGTTCTTC.

V and J are TRBV7-2 and TRBJ2-3; no reliable D call. Germline V lookup: CDR1 SGHTA, CDR2 FQGNSA. The V and J ends lost 4 bases and 4 bases respectively, with 9 bases between them. The CDR3 runs to 13 residues. This CDR3 is CASSSMNADTQYF. The DNA of the CDR3 is TGTGCCAGCAGCTCAATGAACGCAGATACGCAGTATTTT. The full variable domain, completed using reference TRBV7-2 and TRBJ2-3, is GAGVSQSPSNKVTEKGKDVELRCDPISGHTALYWYRQSLGQGLEFLIYFQGNSAPDKSGLPSDRFSAERTGGSVSTLTIQRTQQEDSAVYLCASSSMNADTQYFGPGTRLTVL.

This sequence joins TRBV7-2 and TRBJ2-2; a possible D gene is TRBD2 (6 bases). The V gene lost 5 bases and the J gene lost 9 bases, with 10 bases spanning the gap. Germline V gene lookup returns CDR1 SGHTA and CDR2 FQGNSA. The CDR3 runs to 12 residues. CDR3 in DNA: TGTGCCAGCAGCCAAGCGGGCCGGGAGCTGTTTTTT. It specifies CASSQAGRELFF.

This clone was seen a few times. This chain connects TRBV7-9 to TRBJ2-3; D is uncertain. The CDR3 consists of 13 residues. Trimming removed 6 bases from V and 5 bases from J, with 12 bases in between. The germline V gene encodes CDR1 SEHNR and CDR2 FQNEAQ (reference sequence). In DNA form, the CDR3 reads TGTGCCAGCAGGCCTAATGTCGGAGATACGCAGTATTTT. This sequence encodes CASRPNVGDTQYF. Using reference TRBV7-9 and TRBJ2-3 for the parts outside the CDR3, the full variable domain is DTGVSQNPRHKITKRGQNVTFRCDPISEHNRLYWYRQTLGQGPEFLTYFQNEAQLEKSRLLSDRFSAERPKGSFSTLEIQRTEQGDSAMYLCASRPNVGDTQYFGPGTRLTVL.

The V and J genes are TRBV3-1 (or the pseudogene TRBV3-2) and TRBJ2-5, with unresolved D. This CDR3 contains 13 residues. Germline V gene data show CDR1 as LGHDT and CDR2 as YNNKEL (reference sequence). The V and J ends lost 2 bases and 5 bases respectively, with 9 bases between them. CDR3 DNA sequence: TGTGCCAGCAGCCAATTTGGTGGCGAGACCCAGTACTTC. Protein: CASSQFGGETQYF.

This CDR3 reads CASSSDRDSQYF. CDR3 DNA sequence: TGTGCCAGCAGCTCAGACAGGGATTCGCAGTATTTT. The chain couples TRBV5-5 to TRBJ2-3, with TRBD1 identical over 7 bases. This CDR3 contains 12 residues. Germline CDR1 SGHKS, CDR2 YYEKEE (reference sequence). Unmatched junction bases numbered 5, after V lost 3 bases and J lost 10 bases.

This chain connects TRBV11-2 to TRBJ2-1; 12 bases align to TRBD2. V dropped 6 bases and J dropped 2; count of bases not matched to a gene: 2. The CDR3 is 15 amino acids. The V gene's germline CDR1 is SGHAT and CDR2 FQNNGV. CDR3 in DNA: TGTGCCAGCAGGAGACTAGCGGGAGCCTACAATGAGCAGTTCTTC. Amino acids: CASRRLAGAYNEQFF.

This chain joins TRBV25-1 and TRBJ2-2; D remains ambiguous. Germline assignment: CDR1 MGHDK and CDR2 SYGVNS. CDR3 length: 17 amino acids. Trimming removed 2 bases from V and 4 bases from J, with 17 bases in between. CDR3 coding DNA: TGTGCCAGCAGTGAAGAGTCACCGAGTTTAGTCACCGGGGAGCTGTTTTTT. Its translation: CASSEESPSLVTGELFF. Looking up the rest from reference TRBV25-1 and TRBJ2-2 gives the full variable domain: EADIYQTPRYLVIGTGKKITLECSQTMGHDKMYWYQQDPGMELHLIHYSYGVNSTEKGDLSSESTVSRIRTEHFPLTLESARPSHTSQYLCASSEESPSLVTGELFFGEGSRLTVL.

This chain uses TRBV6-5 with TRBJ1-1; 9 positions agree with TRBD1. In germline, CDR1 is MNHEY, CDR2 SVGAGI. The CDR3 has 15 amino acids. V was clipped by 6 bases and J by 3 bases; unmatched bases: 8. The CDR3 is CASRAYRGQDTEAFF. In nucleotides, the CDR3 is TGTGCCAGCAGGGCTTACAGGGGGCAGGACACTGAAGCTTTCTTT.

The count of this clone is one. The rearrangement joins TRBV7-2 to TRBJ2-7, with TRBD2 matching 7 bases. Germline V gene data show CDR1 as SGHTA and CDR2 as FQGNSA. CDR3 length: 14 residues. V dropped 3 bases and J dropped 5; count of bases not matched to a gene: 7. CDR3 protein: CASSFQRDSHEQYF. CDR3 sequence (DNA): TGTGCCAGCAGCTTCCAGCGGGATTCCCACGAGCAGTACTTC.

The chain has TRBV28 and TRBJ2-3; D perhaps matches TRBD1 (5 bases). Trimming removed 3 bases from V and 3 bases from J, with 7 bases in between. Germline CDR1 and CDR2: MDHEN and SYDVKM. The CDR3 has 13 amino acids. The CDR3 nucleotides are TGTGCCAGCAGTTTGCAGGGAACAGATACGCAGTATTTT. This encodes CASSLQGTDTQYF.

The chain joins TRBV14 to TRBJ2-2, with D unclear. Trimming cost V 2 bases and J 4 bases, with 8 bases left between them. Germline CDR1 reads SGHDN; CDR2 reads FVKESK. This CDR3 has 14 amino acids. The CDR3 protein is CASSQLGSTGELFF. Written as DNA, the CDR3 is TGTGCCAGCAGCCAACTGGGTAGCACCGGGGAGCTGTTTTTT.

The gene calls are TRBV28 and TRBJ2-2; D remains ambiguous. Germline V gene lookup returns CDR1 MDHEN and CDR2 SYDVKM. V shed 5 bases and J shed 7 bases, with 8 bases lying between them. The CDR3 is 12 residues long. CDR3: CASSLFGGELFF. DNA of the CDR3: TGTGCCAGCAGTCTTTTCGGCGGGGAGCTGTTTTTT.

The chain is built from TRBV28 and TRBJ1-2; 7 bases line up with TRBD1. Germline V gene lookup returns CDR1 MDHEN and CDR2 SYDVKM. The trim removed 7 bases at V and 11 bases at J, leaving 10 bases unmatched. The CDR3 runs to 12 residues. The CDR3 DNA reads TGTGCCAGCACCGTCACAGGGGTGAGGTACACCTTC. Residues: CASTVTGVRYTF.